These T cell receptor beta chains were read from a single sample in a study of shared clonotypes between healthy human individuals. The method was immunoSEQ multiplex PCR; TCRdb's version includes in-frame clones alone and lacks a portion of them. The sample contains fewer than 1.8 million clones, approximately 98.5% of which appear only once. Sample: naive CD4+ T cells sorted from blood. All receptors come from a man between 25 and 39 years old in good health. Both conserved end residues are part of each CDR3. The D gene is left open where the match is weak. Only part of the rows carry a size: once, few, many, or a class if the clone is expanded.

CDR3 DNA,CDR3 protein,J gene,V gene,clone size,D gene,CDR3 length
TGTGCCAGCCGATGGGACACCCGCTACGAGCAGTACTTC,CASRWDTRYEQYF,TRBJ2-7,TRBV2,NA,NA,13
TGTGCCAGCAGCCGGGACTATCCCCCGGAGACCCAGTACTTC,CASSRDYPPETQYF,TRBJ2-5,TRBV14,NA,TRBD2,14
TGCGCCAGCAGCCTACGGGGCGGAACTATGGGCACAGATACGCAGTATTTT,CASSLRGGTMGTDTQYF,TRBJ2-3,TRBV5-1,NA,NA,17
TGTGCCAGCAGCGACCGGGACAGGGAAGTAAAGACCCAGTACTTC,CASSDRDREVKTQYF,TRBJ2-5,TRBV7-9,NA,TRBD1,15
TGTGCCAGCAGCTTGGGGGTTAGCGGGGACTACAATGAGCAGTTCTTC,CASSLGVSGDYNEQFF,TRBJ2-1,TRBV5-4,NA,TRBD2,16
TGTGCCAGCAGCGTTCAGGGGTGGGACACTGAAGCTTTCTTT,CASSVQGWDTEAFF,TRBJ1-1,TRBV9,NA,NA,14
TGCAGCGTTGGGGGACAGGGAAGCAATCAGCCCCAGCATTTT,CSVGGQGSNQPQHF,TRBJ1-5,TRBV29-1,NA,TRBD1,14
TGCGCCAGCAGCTTCCGAGGGAACACCGGGGAGCTGTTTTTT,CASSFRGNTGELFF,TRBJ2-2,TRBV5-1,NA,NA,14
TGTGCCAGCAGTTTAGGGGTCCCCGGTGAGCAGTTCTTC,CASSLGVPGEQFF,TRBJ2-1,TRBV28,NA,NA,13
TGTGCCAGCAGCTTACTTCGCGGGAGCCCAGATACGCAGTATTTT,CASSLLRGSPDTQYF,TRBJ2-3,TRBV7-2,NA,TRBD2,15
TGCAGCGTTACCTACAAGACAGCACCTGGAAACACCATATATTTT,CSVTYKTAPGNTIYF,TRBJ1-3,TRBV29-1,NA,NA,15
TGTGCCAGCAGGACGGATGAAGATACGCAGTATTTT,CASRTDEDTQYF,TRBJ2-3,TRBV2,NA,NA,12
TGTGCCAGTAGTACCACGGGACAGGGCTACGAGCAGTACTTC,CASSTTGQGYEQYF,TRBJ2-7,TRBV19,NA,TRBD1,14
TGTGCCAGTAGTGCGGGACGGTCCTACGAGCAGTACTTC,CASSAGRSYEQYF,TRBJ2-7,TRBV19,NA,NA,13
TGTGCCAGCAGTTTAACGGCAGAGGGTAACTATGGCTACACCTTC,CASSLTAEGNYGYTF,TRBJ1-2,TRBV7-2,NA,NA,15
TGCGCCAGCAGCTTTACAGGGGGCGAGGGCGAGCAGTACTTC,CASSFTGGEGEQYF,TRBJ2-7,TRBV5-1,NA,TRBD1,14
TGCGCCAGCAGCTTGGGTCAGGGGCTTTCTGGAAACACCATATATTTT,CASSLGQGLSGNTIYF,TRBJ1-3,TRBV5-1,NA,NA,16
TGTGCCAGCAGCGGGGACAGAGAAGAGACCCAGTACTTC,CASSGDREETQYF,TRBJ2-5,TRBV9,NA,TRBD1,13
TGTGCCAGCAGCTTAGGGTACAGCGGGAGCTACTCCTACGAGCAGTACTTC,CASSLGYSGSYSYEQYF,TRBJ2-7,TRBV7-8,once,TRBD2,17
TGTGCCAGCGGACGGGACGCCCTTAGCTACGAGCAGTACTTC,CASGRDALSYEQYF,TRBJ2-7,TRBV9,NA,NA,14
TGTGCCAGCAGCCAATGGAGGGGACCGATCTACAATGAGCAGTTCTTC,CASSQWRGPIYNEQFF,TRBJ2-1,TRBV14,NA,NA,16
TGTGCCAGCAGCTCCCTTTCTTACAATGAGCAGTTCTTC,CASSSLSYNEQFF,TRBJ2-1,TRBV7-8,NA,NA,13
TGTGCCAGCAGTTTAACGGGAAGGGGATACGAGCAGTACTTC,CASSLTGRGYEQYF,TRBJ2-7,TRBV28,NA,NA,14
TGTGCCAGCAGTCCGTTAGCGGGAGGCCAAGTGAACACCGGGGAGCTGTTTTTT,CASSPLAGGQVNTGELFF,TRBJ2-2,TRBV6-4,NA,TRBD2,18
TGTGCCAGCTCACCGGACGGGACCTCTGGAAACACCATATATTTT,CASSPDGTSGNTIYF,TRBJ1-3,TRBV18,NA,NA,15
TGCGCCTACTGGGGAACTAGCCCACGGAGGGAGCAGTTCTTC,CAYWGTSPRREQFF,TRBJ2-1,TRBV4-3,NA,NA,14
TGTGCCAGCAGCTTAGAGGTCGCGGGGCAGTACTTC,CASSLEVAGQYF,TRBJ2-7,TRBV7-2,NA,NA,12
TGTGCCAGCAGTCCCGGACAGGCGGGGGAGACCCAGTACTTC,CASSPGQAGETQYF,TRBJ2-5,TRBV6-4,NA,NA,14
TGTGCCAGAATCACGGTTTACGCTCAAGAGACCCAGTACTTC,CARITVYAQETQYF,TRBJ2-5,TRBV9,NA,NA,14
TGTGCCAGCAGCTTCCAAAACACTGAAGCTTTCTTT,CASSFQNTEAFF,TRBJ1-1,TRBV7-2,NA,NA,12
TGTGCCAGCAGCGTCGGACCTGTAGAAAGCTCCTACAATGAGCAGTTCTTC,CASSVGPVESSYNEQFF,TRBJ2-1,TRBV9,NA,NA,17
TGTGCCAGCAGCGCCCGGGGGGGAGCGGGAGATTCGGAGACCCAGTACTTC,CASSARGGAGDSETQYF,TRBJ2-5,TRBV9,NA,TRBD2,17
TGTGCCAGCCAGGAGGGCAATCAGCCCCAGCATTTT,CASQEGNQPQHF,TRBJ1-5,TRBV7-9,NA,NA,12
TGTGCCAGCAGCCAAGAGTCTAGCGGGAGGGGTTACAATGAGCAGTTCTTC,CASSQESSGRGYNEQFF,TRBJ2-1,TRBV14,NA,TRBD2,17
TGTGCCAGCAGCATGCTATTCGGGACAGCGAACACTGAAGCTTTCTTT,CASSMLFGTANTEAFF,TRBJ1-1,TRBV5-8,NA,TRBD1,16
TGTGCCAGCAGCGTAAACAGGGGGAAGGACGCCGGAAACACCATATATTTT,CASSVNRGKDAGNTIYF,TRBJ1-3,TRBV7-2,NA,TRBD1,17
TGTGCCAGCAGCCCCCCCGATGGCTACACCTTC,CASSPPDGYTF,TRBJ1-2,TRBV7-9,once,NA,11
TGTGCCAGCAGCGCCCGGACAGGGGCCGACTACGAGCAGTACTTC,CASSARTGADYEQYF,TRBJ2-7,TRBV9,NA,TRBD1,15
TGTGCCAGCAGTGAAGGCGCCAGAATGGTAGCTTTCTTT,CASSEGARMVAFF,TRBJ1-1,TRBV6-1,once,NA,13
TGTGCCAGCACAGCGGGAGGCCCAACCGGGGAGCTGTTTTTT,CASTAGGPTGELFF,TRBJ2-2,TRBV9,NA,TRBD2,14
TGCAGTGCTAGAAGGGACGATGGCTACACCTTC,CSARRDDGYTF,TRBJ1-2,TRBV20-1,NA,NA,11
TGTGCCAGCAACCAGGGCGAGTACAATCAGCCCCAGCATTTT,CASNQGEYNQPQHF,TRBJ1-5,TRBV9,NA,NA,14
TGTGCCAGCATCCCCATAGCGGGAGCGACAGATACGCAGTATTTT,CASIPIAGATDTQYF,TRBJ2-3,TRBV27,NA,TRBD2,15
TGCAGCGTTAAGGGAACAGGACTATACGAGCAGTACTTC,CSVKGTGLYEQYF,TRBJ2-7,TRBV29-1,NA,NA,13
TGTGCCAGCAGTTATTCGGACAGGGTGGGCGGGGAGCTGTTTTTT,CASSYSDRVGGELFF,TRBJ2-2,TRBV28,NA,TRBD1,15
TGTGCCAGCAGCAAAGTCGAGGGGGCGCGGGAAAAACTGTTTTTT,CASSKVEGAREKLFF,TRBJ1-4,TRBV21-1,NA,NA,15
TGTGCCAGCAGCGTGGGACTAGCGGGGAATGAGCAGTTCTTC,CASSVGLAGNEQFF,TRBJ2-1,TRBV7-7,NA,TRBD2,14
TGTGCCAGCAGTTACCGGGACAGGTACAATGAGCAGTTCTTC,CASSYRDRYNEQFF,TRBJ2-1,TRBV6-5,NA,TRBD1,14
TGTGCCAGCAGCTTACCCCCCCGGCTTCGCAACCTCTCCTACGAGCAGTACTTC,CASSLPPRLRNLSYEQYF,TRBJ2-7,TRBV7-9,NA,NA,18
TGTGCCAGCAGCTTAACCCCGGGAGGGGGGTACAATGAGCAGTTCTTC,CASSLTPGGGYNEQFF,TRBJ2-1,TRBV7-3,NA,TRBD2,16
TGTGCCAGCAGTTTAGGGAGCGCGGTCGCCTACGAGCAGTACTTC,CASSLGSAVAYEQYF,TRBJ2-7,TRBV28,NA,NA,15
TGCGCCAGCAGTTTCAAGCGGCTACCAGATACGCAGTATTTT,CASSFKRLPDTQYF,TRBJ2-3,TRBV10-1,NA,NA,14
TGTGCCAGCAGCGTAAAAGTAGAGACCCAGTACTTC,CASSVKVETQYF,TRBJ2-5,TRBV6-1,NA,NA,12